One and the same sample provided the 20 T cell receptor beta chains below, sequenced in a study of blood T cell repertoires in COVID-19. Assay: immunoSEQ multiplex PCR; the TCRdb copy retains only in-frame clones and omits some. The sample yields some 38,000 clones, approximately 85% seen once. The sample comprised peripheral blood. The receptors come from a man in his sixties with active or convalescent COVID-19.

The V call is TRBV19, the J call TRBJ2-1, with 10 nucleotides matching TRBD2. Trimming at V came to 3 bases and at J to 8 bases, leaving 4 bases not matched to a gene. The CDR3 has 14 residues. CDR1 is LNHDA, CDR2 SQIVND, per germline (reference sequence). The CDR3 nucleotides read TGTGCCAGTAGTATGCTAGCGGGAGCCTATGAGCAGTTCTTC. Its translation: CASSMLAGAYEQFF. The full variable domain, in which reference TRBV19 and TRBJ2-1 provide the parts outside the CDR3, is DGGITQSPKYLFRKEGQNVTLSCEQNLNHDAMYWYRQDPGQGLRLIYYSQIVNDFQKGDIAEGYSVSREKKESFPLTVTSAQKNPTAFYLCASSMLAGAYEQFFGPGTRLTVL.

This clone occurred once. The chain carries TRBV24-1 and TRBJ1-5, with unresolved D. The CDR3 is 12 residues long. Germline lookup yields CDR1 KGHDR and CDR2 SFDVKD. V was pared by 1 base and J by 8 bases, with 5 bases between. The chain's CDR3 is CATSDFGEPQHF. In nucleotides, the CDR3 is TGTGCCACCAGTGATTTCGGGGAGCCCCAGCATTTT.

This sequence joins TRBV19 and TRBJ1-4; possibly TRBD1 for D (5 bases). The germline V gene has CDR1 LNHDA and CDR2 SQIVND (reference sequence). Trimming removed 10 bases from V and 8 bases from J, with 11 bases in between. This CDR3 is 11 amino acids long. CDR3 nucleotides: TGTGCCACTAAAGCAGGGGAAAAACTGTTTTTT. Amino acid sequence: CATKAGEKLFF.

This clone was seen more than once but under ten times. Written as DNA, the CDR3 is TGTGCCAGCACTCGGGAAGGGACTAGCGGGAGGAATACGCAGTATTTT. Protein sequence: CASTREGTSGRNTQYF. V and J are TRBV3-1 (or the pseudogene TRBV3-2) and TRBJ2-3, with 15 bases that match TRBD2. V shed 7 bases and J 7 bases; nucleotides not matched to a gene: 9. CDR1 is LGHDT, CDR2 YNNKEL, per germline (reference sequence). CDR3 length: 16 residues.

The rearrangement uses TRBV28 and TRBJ1-6, with D perhaps matching TRBD1 (5 bases). Germline V gene sequence: CDR1 MDHEN, CDR2 SYDVKM. V lost 5 bases and J 10 bases, leaving 18 bases between the germline ends. This CDR3 region has 15 residues. In DNA form, the CDR3 reads TGTGCCAGCAGTATCCTGCGGGGGGGAGGATCACCCCTCCACTTT. Its protein is CASSILRGGGSPLHF.

The J gene is TRBJ1-2, the V gene TRBV3-1 (or the pseudogene TRBV3-2), with 7 nucleotides matching TRBD1. The CDR3 sequence is 14 residues long. From germline, CDR1 is LGHDT and CDR2 YNNKEL (reference sequence). V shed 4 bases, J shed 2 bases, and the junction held 4 bases outside the gene matches. Written as DNA, the CDR3 is TGTGCCAGCAGCCCATTACAGGGGAACTATGGCTACACCTTC. Amino acid sequence: CASSPLQGNYGYTF.

The gene calls are TRBV5-4 and TRBJ2-1; TRBD2 is a possible D gene (5 bases). V shed 5 bases and J shed 9 bases, with 15 bases lying between them. Germline CDR1 reads SGHNT; CDR2 reads YYREEE (reference sequence). This CDR3 has 13 residues. Here the CDR3 DNA reads TGTGCCAGCAGGTATCCGGGTCGGGGTGAGCAGTTCTTC. It codes for CASRYPGRGEQFF. The full variable domain, its missing parts supplied by reference TRBV5-4 and TRBJ2-1, is ETGVTQSPTHLIKTRGQQVTLRCSSQSGHNTVSWYQQALGQGPQFIFQYYREEENGRGNFPPRFSGLQFPNYSSELNVNALELDDSALYLCASRYPGRGEQFFGPGTRLTVL.

The rearrangement links TRBV11-2 to TRBJ1-1, with D hard to call. Trimming took 3 bases from V and 4 from J, leaving 9 bases between them. Germline lookup yields CDR1 SGHAT and CDR2 FQNNGV. This CDR3 region has 13 residues. The CDR3 nucleotides read TGTGCCAGCAGCTTCGTCAGGCCCACTGAAGCTTTCTTT. It codes for CASSFVRPTEAFF. Combining the CDR3 with reference TRBV11-2 and TRBJ1-1 gives the whole variable domain EAGVAQSPRYKIIEKRQSVAFWCNPISGHATLYWYQQILGQGPKLLIQFQNNGVVDDSQLPKDRFSAERLKGVDSTLKIQPAKLEDSAVYLCASSFVRPTEAFFGQGTRLTVV.

The rearrangement uses TRBV4-1 and TRBJ2-1, with TRBD1 identical over 7 bases. Germline V lookup: CDR1 MGHRA, CDR2 YSYEKL. The ends lost 0 bases at V and 7 bases at J; junction bases unmatched: 21. There are 20 residues in the CDR3. CDR3 in DNA: TGCGCCAGCAGCCAAGATCTTGGGACAGCCTTCTCCCAGCGACCTAATGAGCAGTTCTTC. It yields the protein CASSQDLGTAFSQRPNEQFF.

The rearrangement joins TRBV6-6 to TRBJ1-6, with D maybe TRBD1 (5 bases). This CDR3 has 14 residues. In germline, CDR1 is MNHNY, CDR2 SVGAGI (reference sequence). Trimming left V 2 bases short and J 7 bases short, with 9 bases between. The CDR3 sequence is CASSYRQLNSPLHF. The CDR3 bases are TGTGCCAGCAGTTACCGACAGCTGAATTCACCCCTCCACTTT.

This clone was observed a single time. The gene calls are TRBV30 and TRBJ1-4, with 7 bases lining up with TRBD1. The ends lost 5 bases at V and 4 bases at J; junction bases unmatched: 7. This CDR3 is 14 amino acids long. Germline CDR1 GTSNPN, CDR2 SVGIG (reference sequence). CDR3 nucleotides: TGTGCCTGGTCCCCGACAGGGCTTAATGAAAAACTGTTTTTT. Protein: CAWSPTGLNEKLFF.

The J gene is TRBJ2-7, the V gene TRBV4-1; TRBD1 is a possible D gene (5 bases). Germline lookup yields CDR1 MGHRA and CDR2 YSYEKL. Trimming stripped 1 base from V and 4 bases from J, with 14 bases between. This CDR3 has 15 amino acids. As DNA, the CDR3 is TGCGCCAGCAGCCAAGGAGCCCAGGGTCCATACGAGCAGTACGTC. Its protein is CASSQGAQGPYEQYV.

The V and J genes are TRBV5-8 and TRBJ2-3, with 13 positions matching TRBD2. The CDR3 is 16 amino acids. CDR1 and CDR2 from the germline V gene are SGHTS and YDEGEE. With 2 bases clipped from V and 3 bases from J, the junction kept 3 bases outside the gene matches. CDR3 sequence: CASSFPGLAGTDTQYF. The DNA for the CDR3 is TGTGCCAGCAGCTTCCCGGGACTAGCGGGAACAGATACGCAGTATTTT.

This clone was detected only a few times. The chain has TRBV3-1 (or the pseudogene TRBV3-2) and TRBJ1-1; D remains unclear. The V gene lost 1 base and the J gene lost 3 bases, with 3 bases spanning the gap. CDR1 LGHDT and CDR2 YNNKEL come from the germline V gene (reference sequence). CDR3 length equals 12 residues. CDR3 amino acids: CASSQGDTEAFF. The CDR3 nucleotides read TGTGCCAGCAGCCAAGGCGACACTGAAGCTTTCTTT.

The V call is TRBV28, the J call TRBJ2-5, with TRBD2 matching over 7 bases. V lost 6 bases and J lost 5; bases outside the gene matches: 3. The CDR3 has 12 amino acids. Germline CDR1 MDHEN, CDR2 SYDVKM. The CDR3 is CASRGEGETQYF. Here the CDR3 DNA reads TGTGCCAGCAGGGGGGAGGGGGAGACCCAGTACTTC. Full variable domain (remainder filled in from reference TRBV28 and TRBJ2-5): DVKVTQSSRYLVKRTGEKVFLECVQDMDHENMFWYRQDPGLGLRLIYFSYDVKMKEKGDIPEGYSVSREKKERFSLILESASTNQTSMYLCASRGEGETQYFGPGTRLLVL.

Notes on this clone: Compared with germline, one end of the junction differs, possibly owing to a read error. The CDR3 DNA sequence: TGTGCCAGCAGTAACCCCGGGACTATCGATCTCTTC. Protein: CASSNPGTIDLF. The chain uses TRBV6-5 and TRBJ2-1, with TRBD2 identical over 7 bases. The CDR3 has 12 residues. Germline V gene sequence: CDR1 MNHEY, CDR2 SVGAGI.

This chain joins TRBV29-1 and TRBJ2-1, with TRBD2 identical over 13 bases. The junction had 5 bases not matched to a gene; V was cut back by 5 bases and J by 13 bases. The germline gives CDR1 SQVTM, CDR2 ANQGSEA. This CDR3 region has 12 residues. The DNA for the CDR3 is TGCAGCGTTCGGACTAGCGGGAGCTTTCAGTTCTTC. Translating gives CSVRTSGSFQFF.

The chain has TRBV4-3 and TRBJ1-2, with 9 bases lining up with TRBD1. The V gene's germline CDR1 is LGHNA and CDR2 YSLEER. The ends lost 3 bases at V and 6 bases at J; junction bases unmatched: 2. The CDR3 spans 13 residues. Here the CDR3 DNA reads TGCGCCAGCAGCCACCGGACAGGGGATGGCTACACCTTC. It codes for CASSHRTGDGYTF.

The genes are TRBV7-2 and TRBJ1-1; no clear D gene. V dropped 6 bases and J dropped 0 bases, with 11 bases sitting between them. Germline V gene lookup returns CDR1 SGHTA and CDR2 FQGNSA. The CDR3 extends over 14 amino acids. CDR3 sequence (DNA): TGTGCCAGCAGTACTATGCTTATGAACACTGAAGCTTTCTTT. This sequence encodes CASSTMLMNTEAFF.

V gene TRBV9 combines with J gene TRBJ1-2; 12 bases map to TRBD1. CDR3 length: 15 residues. V shed 3 bases, J shed 6 bases, and the junction held 6 bases outside the gene matches. Germline CDR1 reads SGDLS; CDR2 reads YYNGEE. CDR3 DNA sequence: TGTGCCAGCAGCGCCCAGGGACAGGGGGCGAATGGCTACACCTTC. Encoded protein: CASSAQGQGANGYTF.